This TCR beta chain appears in the sequencing data of a study of blood T cell repertoires in COVID-19. Study-level information: COVID-19 samples, acute and convalescent, were from the United States, Italy and Spain. Sample material is recorded as cDNA or gDNA derived from T cells, B-cell-depleted T cells, or PBMCs.

The CDR3 length is 15 residues. Germline V gives CDR1 LGHDT, CDR2 YNNKEL (reference sequence). Trimming took 4 bases from V and 2 from J; bases not matched to a gene: 5. Per the study methods: The authors estimated nucleated cell counts from reference gene primer amplification. Clones were sequenced by immunoSEQ multiplex PCR, and TCRdb holds only the in-frame ones, with some missing. That table furnishes V, J and clone size, whereas the DNA furnished D and trimming. The sample has more than 120,000 clones; approximately 90% are singletons. The sequenced sample consisted of peripheral blood. This TCR was recovered from a human donor in a cohort sampled during active COVID-19. The chain employs TRBV3-1 (or the pseudogene TRBV3-2) and TRBJ1-1; 9 bases align to TRBD1. The CDR3 spells CASSLLGQGNTEAFF. CDR3 sequence (DNA): TGTGCCAGCAGCCTATTGGGACAGGGAAACACTGAAGCTTTCTTT.